This TCR beta chain was recorded in a study of identifying expanded T cells in peripheral blood (dated by TCRdb to between 2018 and 2020). About the investigation overall: Technical replicates were generated by sequencing separate aliquots of the same genomic DNA pool, with four replicates compared pairwise.

The research as a whole found: The binomial model flagged about 1.1 differentially abundant clones between technical replicates but 15 to 17 over around two weeks and 19 to 20 over approximately 4 weeks. Across all healthy donors, variance in clone template counts between approximately 2-week samples was found to increase significantly with total template count. The authors expected biological variance in healthy repertoires might increase further over much longer intervals such as months to years. Both the number of clones called differentially abundant and the false-positive rate were significantly reduced by the beta-binomial model across all healthy-donor time intervals.

V is shortened by 7 bases, J by 1 base, and the region joining them spans 10 bases. From cysteine to phenylalanine, the CDR3 is 13 amino acids long. The DNA shown is the 39-base CDR3, in frame from base 1. As encoded in the germline V gene, CDR1 is SNHLY while CDR2 is FYNNEI. No immune events, such as infections, were documented for the healthy donors during the collection period. Time-dependent variance in a beta-binomial model of T-cell clone differential abundance was calibrated using healthy-donor blood repertoires as a training cohort. The training cohort included around 10 healthy donors, of whom 3 were female and 7 were male. The donors were between roughly 25 and 64 years old, with an average age of 43 years. Obtained from a commercial supplier, whole blood was collected from each healthy donor at three time points set around 14 days apart. For immunosequencing, genomic DNA was extracted from unsorted whole blood.

Remarks on this clone: Its antigen remains undetermined. No much larger clone exists at a distance of one base, and base qualities are not known.

TCRbeta CDR3 regions were profiled with the immunoSEQ Assay using bias-controlled multiplex PCR amplification of genomic DNA. Per the original workflow: The absolute abundance of each unique TCRbeta CDR3 region was quantified after sequences were collapsed and filtered. Two models were used to test differential abundance: a binomial model (Fisher-equivalent) and a beta-binomial model that adds time-dependent variance fitted from healthy donors. Clones with fewer than 5 combined templates were excluded, and clones with Benjamini-Hochberg FDR below 0.01 were called differentially abundant. Beta-binomial variance was modeled as a function of total template count across the two samples using the form v = (b*log(k)+a)^2. TCRdb took this table from immuneACCESS and kept in-frame rearrangements with V and J called. Such tables lack part of the clones; where checked against another copy, unresolved V genes explain under half of the gap, and the rest is unexplained. The DNA was the basis for D and trimming; V, J and clone size are from that table. This sample holds approximately 140,000 clones; 86% were observed only once. Clones ranked in the top ten supply 8% to 9% of the sample.

Sequencing was done on a sample of blood. Recombination joined TRBV2 with TRBJ1-1, with TRBD1 as a weak D call on 5 bases. This sequence was found in a person aged 18 to 75 in good health. The CDR3 loop reads CASTGGANTEAFF. The bases read TGTGCCAGCACTGGGGGAGCGAACACTGAAGCTTTCTTT.